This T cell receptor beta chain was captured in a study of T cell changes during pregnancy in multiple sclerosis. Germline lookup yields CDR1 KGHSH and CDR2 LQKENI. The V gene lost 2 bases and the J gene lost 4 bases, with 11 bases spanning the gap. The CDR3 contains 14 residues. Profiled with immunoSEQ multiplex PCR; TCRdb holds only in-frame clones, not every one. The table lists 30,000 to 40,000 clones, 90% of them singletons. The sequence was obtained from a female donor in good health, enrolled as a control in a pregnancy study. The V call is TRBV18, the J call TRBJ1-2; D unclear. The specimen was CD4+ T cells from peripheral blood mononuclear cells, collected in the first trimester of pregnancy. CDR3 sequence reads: CASSPASQFYGYTF. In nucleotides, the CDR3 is TGTGCCAGCTCACCAGCTTCGCAGTTCTATGGCTACACCTTC.